These 25 T cell receptor beta chains originate from one sample sequenced in a study of preoperative IRX-2 immunotherapy in early breast cancer. Stated treatment: preoperative locoregional IRX-2 cytokine immunotherapy. TCRdb's table, derived via immunoSEQ multiplex PCR, lists solely in-frame clones and lacks some. The repertoire consists of more than 25,000 clones, with around 87% occurring once and the leading ten covering 8.5% to 10%. This specimen was acquired from a patient treated with IRX-2 immunotherapy. These receptors came from a human donor with breast cancer.

The chain carries TRBV4-3 and TRBJ1-6; a possible D gene is TRBD1 (5 bases). V was cut by 1 base and J by 10 bases, with 14 bases left in between. The CDR3 spans 15 residues. Germline CDR1 is LGHNA and CDR2 is YSLEER. The CDR3 DNA reads TGCGCCAGCAGCCAAGTATTGGGGGATATATCACCCCTCCACTTT. It specifies CASSQVLGDISPLHF.

This sequence joins TRBV6-5 and TRBJ2-7; 8 nucleotides line up with TRBD1. With V trimmed by 2 bases and J by 2 bases, 2 bases remained unmatched. This CDR3 contains 14 residues. Germline V gene lookup returns CDR1 MNHEY and CDR2 SVGAGI. The CDR3 nucleotides read TGTGCCAGCAGTTACGGACAGGGTACCTACGAGCAGTACTTC. Protein product: CASSYGQGTYEQYF.

This chain links TRBV23-1 with TRBJ1-4; D is ambiguous. TRBV23-1 has ORF status, its function being uncertain. V was clipped by 6 bases and J by 7 bases, with 12 bases between them. CDR3 length: 13 amino acids. The DNA of the CDR3 is TGCGCCAGCAGCCACGCGCACCTTGAAAAACTGTTTTTT. Protein product: CASSHAHLEKLFF.

The chain recombines TRBV28 with TRBJ2-1; TRBD1 matches 11 bases. The CDR3 is made up of 16 amino acids. Looked up from germline, CDR1 is MDHEN and CDR2 is SYDVKM. With 4 bases clipped from V and 3 bases from J, the junction kept 5 bases outside the gene matches. The CDR3 loop is CASSSTGTGGYNEQFF. The CDR3 DNA reads TGTGCCAGCAGTTCGACCGGGACAGGGGGCTACAATGAGCAGTTCTTC.

J is TRBJ1-2 and V is TRBV19; D is perhaps TRBD1 (5 bases). CDR1 is LNHDA, CDR2 SQIVND, per germline (reference sequence). Trimming pared 6 bases from V and 7 bases from J, leaving 15 bases between. This CDR3 contains 13 residues. The CDR3 here is CASRGLVDFGYTF. The CDR3 DNA is TGTGCCAGTAGGGGACTTGTAGACTTTGGCTACACCTTC.

V and J are TRBV5-1 and TRBJ2-2, with 13 bases lining up with TRBD2. The V segment lost 0 bases and the J segment 1 base; nucleotides outside the gene matches: 12. The germline CDR1 and CDR2 sequences are SGHRS and YFSETQ. CDR3 length equals 21 residues. The CDR3 DNA follows: TGCGCCAGCAGCTTGGTAGGGACTAGCGGGGCCTCCTGGGGGAACACCGGGGAGCTGTTTTTT. Its translation: CASSLVGTSGASWGNTGELFF.

This chain links TRBV5-1 with TRBJ1-1; D might be TRBD1 (6 bases). Trimming took off 4 bases at V and 3 bases at J, with 16 bases between the two ends. The CDR3 length is 15 residues. Germline values: CDR1 SGHRS, CDR2 YFSETQ. The CDR3 is CASSDVSGAYTEAFF. The CDR3 bases are TGCGCCAGCAGCGATGTTTCAGGGGCGTACACTGAAGCTTTCTTT.

This clone was detected once. The chain uses TRBV6-5 and TRBJ2-7; 7 bases are a match to TRBD1. Trimming cost V 2 bases and J 3 bases; bases outside gene matches: 7. Germline lookup yields CDR1 MNHEY and CDR2 SVGAGI. The CDR3 length is 15 residues. CDR3 sequence (DNA): TGTGCCAGCAGTTACCACTCCGGGACAGTCTACGAGCAGTACTTC. Its protein is CASSYHSGTVYEQYF.

The V gene is TRBV7-2, the J gene TRBJ2-7, with D possibly TRBD2 on 6 matching bases. CDR3 size: 14 residues. Germline CDR1 SGHTA, CDR2 FQGNSA. The V end was cut by 8 bases, the J end by 0 bases, with 14 bases between. CDR3 in amino acids: CASLARPNSYEQYF. In nucleotides, the CDR3 is TGTGCCAGCCTAGCGCGCCCTAACTCCTACGAGCAGTACTTC. Full variable domain (remainder filled in from reference TRBV7-2 and TRBJ2-7): GAGVSQSPSNKVTEKGKDVELRCDPISGHTALYWYRQSLGQGLEFLIYFQGNSAPDKSGLPSDRFSAERTGGSVSTLTIQRTQQEDSAVYLCASLARPNSYEQYFGPGTRLTVT.

V usage is TRBV7-9 and J usage is TRBJ2-1; tentatively, D is TRBD2 (5 bases). The CDR3 consists of 12 residues. Trimming left V 4 bases short and J 9 bases short, with 10 bases between. Germline values: CDR1 SEHNR, CDR2 FQNEAQ (reference sequence). The CDR3 nucleotides are TGTGCCAGCAGCTCCGGACTGGGTGAGCAGTTCTTC. It translates to CASSSGLGEQFF.

The rearrangement links TRBV9 to TRBJ2-1; TRBD2 matches 7 bases. This CDR3 contains 19 residues. Germline-derived CDR1 and CDR2 are SGDLS and YYNGEE. Germline trimming cut 4 bases from V and 3 bases from J; bases unmatched to any gene: 19. The CDR3 loop is CASSPRGTQRGEVYNEQFF. The CDR3 nucleotides read TGTGCCAGCAGCCCCAGAGGGACTCAACGGGGGGAGGTCTACAATGAGCAGTTCTTC.

The chain links TRBV12-5 to TRBJ2-7, with D possibly being TRBD2 (6 bases). CDR1 is LGHNT, CDR2 FRNRAP, per germline. V was trimmed by 4 bases and J by 5 bases, leaving 15 bases between them. The CDR3 length is 14 residues. The CDR3 region has the DNA TGTGCTAGTGGTTGGGGGACTCCTCAGGACGAGCAGTACTTC. Amino acid sequence: CASGWGTPQDEQYF.

The chain uses TRBV18 and TRBJ2-4; the match to TRBD1 covers 9 bases. The CDR3 has 15 residues. Germline V gives CDR1 KGHSH, CDR2 LQKENI. The V and J ends lost 2 bases and 3 bases, in that order; junction bases with no gene match: 2. In DNA, the CDR3 is TGTGCCAGCTCACCAAGGGACAGGGTCAAAAACATTCAGTACTTC. Amino acid sequence: CASSPRDRVKNIQYF.

The chain is built from TRBV5-4 and TRBJ2-3; D remains unclear. Germline-derived CDR1 and CDR2 are SGHNT and YYREEE (reference sequence). Trimming pared 0 bases from V and 4 bases from J, leaving 6 bases between. This CDR3 region has 13 residues. The CDR3 region is CASSLAASDTQYF. The DNA of the CDR3 is TGTGCCAGCAGCTTGGCAGCGTCAGATACGCAGTATTTT.

The chain employs TRBV11-2 and TRBJ2-5, with 8 positions matching TRBD1. V lost 0 bases and J lost 5; bases outside the gene matches: 11. Per the germline V gene, CDR1 is SGHAT and CDR2 is FQNNGV. The CDR3 contains 17 residues. This CDR3 reads CASSLDPGGQGTETQYF. In nucleotides, the CDR3 is TGTGCCAGCAGCTTAGATCCAGGCGGACAGGGTACGGAGACCCAGTACTTC.

The chain joins TRBV5-1 to TRBJ2-3, with 8 bases identical to TRBD1. Germline-derived CDR1 and CDR2 are SGHRS and YFSETQ. This CDR3 has 13 amino acids. The junction had 7 bases not matched to a gene; V was cut back by 6 bases and J by 7 bases. The CDR3 coding sequence is TGCGCCAGCAATCAGGGGGCGTTAAATACGCAGTATTTT. It codes for CASNQGALNTQYF.

The chain uses TRBV19 and TRBJ1-2; a possible D gene is TRBD1 (6 bases). The V gene's germline CDR1 is LNHDA and CDR2 SQIVND (reference sequence). V was cut by 5 bases and J by 6 bases, with 10 bases left in between. The CDR3 runs 12 residues. CDR3 amino acids: CASSAGVNGYTF. The CDR3 nucleotides read TGTGCCAGTAGTGCAGGGGTGAATGGCTACACCTTC.

The V and J genes are TRBV4-1 and TRBJ2-1; TRBD1 or TRBD2 may be the D gene (6 bases each). Germline CDR1 reads MGHRA; CDR2 reads YSYEKL. Deletions cut 2 bases from V and 1 base from J, with 9 bases between. The CDR3 length is 15 residues. As DNA, the CDR3 is TGCGCCAGCAGCCAACAGGGGACTTCCTACAATGAGCAGTTCTTC. Amino acid sequence: CASSQQGTSYNEQFF.

This chain uses TRBV5-1 with TRBJ1-2; D is possibly TRBD1 (5 bases). Germline loops: CDR1 SGHRS, CDR2 YFSETQ. The V and J ends lost 0 bases and 8 bases respectively, with 17 bases between them. The CDR3 length is 15 residues. CDR3 region: CASSLAAGLTGGYTF. The DNA of the CDR3 is TGCGCCAGCAGCTTGGCTGCAGGGTTGACTGGCGGCTACACCTTC. Variable domain in full (rest from reference TRBV5-1 and TRBJ1-2): KAGVTQTPRYLIKTRGQQVTLSCSPISGHRSVSWYQQTPGQGLQFLFEYFSETQRNKGNFPGRFSGRQFSNSRSEMNVSTLELGDSALYLCASSLAAGLTGGYTFGSGTRLTVV.

The chain carries TRBV10-3 and TRBJ1-5; D is perhaps TRBD1 (5 bases). Germline CDR1 reads ENHRY; CDR2 reads SYGVKD. CDR3 length: 15 amino acids. The germline V and J ends were trimmed by 4 bases and 3 bases, with 13 bases remaining between them. CDR3 DNA sequence: TGTGCCATCAGTGGGCAGGGACGGAACAATCAGCCCCAGCATTTT. Translated, it gives CAISGQGRNNQPQHF.

The chain combines TRBV5-1 with TRBJ2-2, with 7 bases fitting TRBD1. With V trimmed by 4 bases and J by 6 bases, 12 bases remained unmatched. CDR1 and CDR2 from the germline V gene are SGHRS and YFSETQ. The CDR3 spans 16 residues. This chain's CDR3 is CASSLSGTVKAGELFF. The CDR3 DNA reads TGCGCCAGCAGCCTATCCGGGACAGTCAAGGCCGGGGAGCTGTTTTTT.

The V call is TRBV19, the J call TRBJ1-2, with unresolved D. The CDR3 covers 13 residues. V lost 6 bases and J lost 4, with 12 bases in between. CDR1 is LNHDA and CDR2 is SQIVND in the germline V gene (reference sequence). As DNA, the CDR3 is TGTGCCAGTAGACCGGGCGCAGGCTATGGCTACACCTTC. This gives the protein CASRPGAGYGYTF.

The chain couples TRBV7-2 to TRBJ1-5; D call uncertain. Trimming took 1 base from V and 0 from J, leaving 10 bases between them. This CDR3 has 16 residues. Germline CDR1 and CDR2: SGHTA and FQGNSA. The DNA of the CDR3 is TGTGCCAGCAGCTTAGTCTACGCCTATAGCAATCAGCCCCAGCATTTT. Translated: CASSLVYAYSNQPQHF. Full variable domain (rest looked up from reference TRBV7-2 and TRBJ1-5): GAGVSQSPSNKVTEKGKDVELRCDPISGHTALYWYRQSLGQGLEFLIYFQGNSAPDKSGLPSDRFSAERTGGSVSTLTIQRTQQEDSAVYLCASSLVYAYSNQPQHFGDGTRLSIL.

V and J are TRBV5-1 and TRBJ2-2, with 12 bases fitting TRBD1. The CDR3 loop spans 17 amino acids. CDR1 is SGHRS and CDR2 is YFSETQ in the germline V gene. V shed 4 bases and J 3 bases; nucleotides not matched to a gene: 7. The CDR3 sequence is CASSAGTGGFYTGELFF. DNA for the CDR3: TGCGCCAGCAGCGCCGGGACAGGGGGCTTTTACACCGGGGAGCTGTTTTTT.

The chain carries TRBV15 and TRBJ2-7; 7 bases match TRBD1. The CDR3 runs to 16 residues. The V segment lost 1 base and the J segment 4 bases; nucleotides outside the gene matches: 10. Per germline, CDR1 LNHNV and CDR2 YYDKDF (reference sequence). CDR3 amino acids: CATSRGGGQFSYEQYF. CDR3 in DNA: TGTGCCACCAGCAGAGGTGGGGGACAGTTTAGTTACGAGCAGTACTTC.